This TCR beta chain originates from a study of blood T cell repertoires in COVID-19. About the research overall: Whether acute or convalescent, the COVID-19 samples came from the United States, Italy and Spain. Sample material is recorded as cDNA or gDNA derived from T cells, B-cell-depleted T cells, or PBMCs.

V gave up 10 bases and J gave up 0 bases, with 7 bases separating them. The germline gives CDR1 SNHLY, CDR2 FYNNEI. The CDR3 loop spans 12 amino acids. Authors' methods: Estimated nucleated cell counts came from reference gene primer amplification. TCRdb's copy holds only in-frame clones and misses some; the assay was immunoSEQ multiplex PCR. The V and J calls and clone size were taken over from that table, and D and trimming were inferred from the DNA. The sample gives about 52,000 clones, 70% to 90% of which show up once; around 13% is in the top ten. The sample comprised peripheral blood. This sequence originates from a man between 65 and 85 years old with acute or convalescent COVID-19. The chain has TRBV2 and TRBJ2-1; D is unresolved. CDR3 nucleotide sequence: TGTGCCATCGTTAGCTCCTACAATGAGCAGTTCTTC. It codes for CAIVSSYNEQFF.